Below, 15 T cell receptor beta chains from the same sample are listed, as sequenced in a study of radiotherapy plus CTLA-4 blockade in lung cancer. Repertoires were generated with immunoSEQ multiplex PCR, while TCRdb's copy carries only in-frame clones and drops some. Among more than 90,000 clones listed, around nine tenths were seen once. Sequences were derived from peripheral blood, sampled from a patient treated with radiotherapy plus ipilimumab. Every receptor here comes from a human donor with non-small cell lung cancer that progressed on radiotherapy plus ipilimumab.

This chain connects TRBV4-2 to TRBJ2-7; no clear D. Deletions cut 1 base from V and 1 base from J, with 14 bases between. The V gene's germline CDR1 is LGHNA and CDR2 YNFKEQ. The CDR3 totals 16 residues. The CDR3 DNA sequence: TGTGCCAGCAGCCAAGGATTGTCTACTGGGTCCTACGAGCAGTACTTC. Residues: CASSQGLSTGSYEQYF.

CDR3 bases: TGTGCCAGCAGCTTTGGCGGGAGATCGGCCAATGAGCAGTTCTTC. Its protein is CASSFGGRSANEQFF. The chain links TRBV11-3 to TRBJ2-1, with 7 positions matching TRBD2. CDR1 SGHNT and CDR2 YENEEA come from the germline V gene. After removal of 3 bases from V and 6 bases from J, the junction contained 8 bases not matched to a gene. The CDR3 is made up of 15 amino acids.

The chain employs TRBV18 and TRBJ2-5; D is perhaps TRBD2 (5 bases). Germline loops: CDR1 KGHSH, CDR2 LQKENI. The V and J ends lost 5 bases and 4 bases respectively, with 17 bases between them. The CDR3 totals 15 residues. The CDR3 protein is CASSTQLGSRETQYF. The CDR3 region has the DNA TGTGCCAGCTCAACTCAGTTGGGGAGTAGAGAGACCCAGTACTTC. Filled out from reference TRBV18 and TRBJ2-5, the complete variable domain reads NAGVMQNPRHLVRRRGQEARLRCSPMKGHSHVYWYRQLPEEGLKFMVYLQKENIIDESGMPKERFSAEFPKEGPSILRIQQVVRGDSAAYFCASSTQLGSRETQYFGPGTRLLVL.

This clone showed up just once. V is TRBV27 and J is TRBJ2-3; 8 nucleotides line up with TRBD1. V was clipped by 4 bases and J by 5 bases; unmatched bases: 17. The CDR3 runs 18 residues. Germline V gene data show CDR1 as MNHEY and CDR2 as SMNVEV (reference sequence). The CDR3 reads CASSSGFFQGDRRDTQYF. For the CDR3, the DNA is TGTGCCAGCAGTTCCGGGTTCTTTCAGGGGGACAGGAGAGATACGCAGTATTTT.

The J gene is TRBJ2-1, the V gene TRBV5-1; TRBD2 matches at 10 bases. CDR1 is SGHRS and CDR2 is YFSETQ in the germline V gene. Unmatched junction bases numbered 7, after V lost 0 bases and J lost 7 bases. The CDR3 has 16 residues. CDR3 sequence reads: CASSLDRAGGPNEQFF. The CDR3 DNA reads TGCGCCAGCAGCTTGGACCGAGCGGGAGGGCCGAATGAGCAGTTCTTC.

The rearrangement joins TRBV29-1 to TRBJ2-1; tentatively, D is TRBD2 (6 bases). The CDR3 sequence is 14 residues long. The V and J ends lost 7 bases and 0 bases respectively, with 13 bases between them. The germline gives CDR1 SQVTM, CDR2 ANQGSEA. CDR3 nucleotide sequence: TGCAGCGCCGACTACGGGAGCTCCTACAATGAGCAGTTCTTC. This encodes CSADYGSSYNEQFF.

The chain is built from TRBV28 and TRBJ1-1, with D tentatively TRBD1 (5 bases). Trimming took off 2 bases at V and 3 bases at J, with 13 bases between the two ends. The CDR3 has 15 residues. Germline-derived CDR1 and CDR2 are MDHEN and SYDVKM. CDR3: CASSLAGKKDTEAFF. CDR3 bases: TGTGCCAGCAGTTTAGCAGGGAAAAAGGACACTGAAGCTTTCTTT.

The rearrangement links TRBV19 to TRBJ2-2; D is uncertain. Per the germline V gene, CDR1 is LNHDA and CDR2 is SQIVND (reference sequence). Trimming took 6 bases from V and 7 from J, leaving 9 bases between them. The CDR3 runs 12 residues. The DNA for the CDR3 is TGTGCCAGTAGACACAGTGGCGGGGAGCTGTTTTTT. It specifies CASRHSGGELFF.

This chain uses TRBV7-3 with TRBJ2-1; TRBD2 matches 10 bases. Germline-derived CDR1 and CDR2 are SGHTA and FQGTGA. The CDR3 runs 14 residues. V trimming: 5 bases; J trimming: 5 bases; junction bases outside the gene matches: 3. CDR3 residues: CASSRSGGNNEQFF. Written as DNA, the CDR3 is TGTGCCAGCAGCCGTAGCGGGGGGAACAATGAGCAGTTCTTC.

CDR3 in DNA: TGTGCCAGCAGTCTGGGGGGACTAGCGGGATCTATTGAGCAGTTCTTC. Translation: CASSLGGLAGSIEQFF. J is TRBJ2-1 and V is TRBV7-2, with 13 nucleotides matching TRBD2. Germline V gene sequence: CDR1 SGHTA, CDR2 FQGNSA. Unmatched junction bases numbered 11, after V lost 6 bases and J lost 9 bases. This CDR3 has 16 residues.

The J gene is TRBJ2-7, the V gene TRBV21-1; TRBD2, the table's D call, was not compared with the DNA. TRBV21-1 is listed as a pseudogene. The CDR3 is 16 amino acids. This CDR3 is CASSIIPTGEHYEQYF. The CDR3 DNA is TGTGCCAGCAGCATAATACCAACGGGAGAACACTACGAGCAGTACTTC.

Here the CDR3 reads CSGSNTEFGEQYF. For the CDR3, the DNA is TGCAGCGGAAGCAACACAGAATTCGGCGAGCAGTACTTC. The chain couples TRBV29-1 to TRBJ2-7; no firm D call. The CDR3 has 13 amino acids. Germline CDR1 is SQVTM and CDR2 is ANQGSEA. Trimming stripped 7 bases from V and 6 bases from J, with 19 bases between.

V usage is TRBV6-6 and J usage is TRBJ1-4; the match to TRBD1 covers 7 bases. The J segment lost 7 bases and the V segment lost 4 bases, leaving 9 bases of the junction unmatched. The V gene's germline CDR1 is MNHNY and CDR2 SVGAGI (reference sequence). The CDR3 runs to 15 residues. The CDR3 sequence is CASSSGQSKGEKLFF. The CDR3 nucleotides are TGTGCCAGCAGTTCGGGACAGTCGAAGGGTGAAAAACTGTTTTTT.

The chain uses TRBV7-9 and TRBJ2-1; 8 positions agree with TRBD1. The trim removed 4 bases at V and 2 bases at J, leaving 1 base unmatched. Germline CDR1 SEHNR, CDR2 FQNEAQ (reference sequence). This CDR3 contains 14 residues. CDR3 sequence (DNA): TGTGCCAGCAGCTCGACAGGGGCCTACAATGAGCAGTTCTTC. It codes for CASSSTGAYNEQFF.

The CDR3: CASSLAQGYGGYTF. The CDR3 nucleotides are TGTGCCAGCAGCTTAGCGCAAGGTTACGGTGGCTACACCTTC. V and J are TRBV7-8 and TRBJ1-2; D uncertain. Trimming pared 0 bases from V and 7 bases from J, leaving 12 bases between. Germline V gene lookup returns CDR1 SGHVS and CDR2 FQNEAQ. This CDR3 is 14 amino acids long.